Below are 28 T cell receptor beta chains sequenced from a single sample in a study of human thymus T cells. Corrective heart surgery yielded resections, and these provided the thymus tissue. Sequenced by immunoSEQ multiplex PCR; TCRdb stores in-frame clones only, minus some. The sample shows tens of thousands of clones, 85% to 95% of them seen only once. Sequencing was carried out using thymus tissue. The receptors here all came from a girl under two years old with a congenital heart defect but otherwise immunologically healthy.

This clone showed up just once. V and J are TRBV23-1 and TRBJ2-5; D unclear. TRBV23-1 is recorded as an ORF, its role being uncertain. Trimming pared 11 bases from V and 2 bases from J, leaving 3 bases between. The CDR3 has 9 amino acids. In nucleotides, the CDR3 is TGCGCCCCACAAGAGACCCAGTACTTC. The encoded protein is CAPQETQYF.

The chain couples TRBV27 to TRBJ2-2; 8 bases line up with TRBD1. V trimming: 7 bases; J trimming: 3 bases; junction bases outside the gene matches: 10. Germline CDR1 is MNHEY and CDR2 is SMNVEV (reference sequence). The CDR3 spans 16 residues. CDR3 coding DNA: TGTGCCAGCACCACGGGACAGGCACCTTACACCGGGGAGCTGTTTTTT. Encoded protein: CASTTGQAPYTGELFF.

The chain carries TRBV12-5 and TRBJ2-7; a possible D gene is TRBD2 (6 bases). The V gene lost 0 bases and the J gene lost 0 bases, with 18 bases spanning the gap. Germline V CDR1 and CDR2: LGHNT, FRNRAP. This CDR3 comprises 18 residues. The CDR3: CASGLVVFKTAGSYEQYF. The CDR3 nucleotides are TGTGCTAGTGGTTTGGTAGTATTTAAGACAGCGGGCTCCTACGAGCAGTACTTC.

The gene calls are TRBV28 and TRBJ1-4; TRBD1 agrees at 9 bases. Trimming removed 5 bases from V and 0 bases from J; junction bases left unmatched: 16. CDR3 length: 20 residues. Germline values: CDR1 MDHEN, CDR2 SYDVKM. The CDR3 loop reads CASSVRSGTGWDSTNEKLFF. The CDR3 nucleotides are TGTGCCAGCAGTGTGCGATCCGGGACAGGGTGGGATTCAACTAATGAAAAACTGTTTTTT.

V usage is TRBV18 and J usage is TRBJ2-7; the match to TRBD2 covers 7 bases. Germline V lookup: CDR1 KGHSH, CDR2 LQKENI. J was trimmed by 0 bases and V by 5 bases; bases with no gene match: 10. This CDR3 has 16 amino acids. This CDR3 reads CASSYGRDYSSYEQYF. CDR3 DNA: TGTGCCAGCTCATACGGCCGGGACTACTCCTCCTACGAGCAGTACTTC.

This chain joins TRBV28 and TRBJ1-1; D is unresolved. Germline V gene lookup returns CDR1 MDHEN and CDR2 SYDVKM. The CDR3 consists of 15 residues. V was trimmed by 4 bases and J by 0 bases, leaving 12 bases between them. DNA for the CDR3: TGTGCCAGCAGTTCTGCCCCCACTATGAACACTGAAGCTTTCTTT. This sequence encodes CASSSAPTMNTEAFF.

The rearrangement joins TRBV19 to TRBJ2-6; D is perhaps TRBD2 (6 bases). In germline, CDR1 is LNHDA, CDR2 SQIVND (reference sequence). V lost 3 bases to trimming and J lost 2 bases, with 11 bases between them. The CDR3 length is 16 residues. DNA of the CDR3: TGTGCCAGTAGTATTTACGGGGGAACTGGGGCCAACGTCCTGACTTTC. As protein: CASSIYGGTGANVLTF.

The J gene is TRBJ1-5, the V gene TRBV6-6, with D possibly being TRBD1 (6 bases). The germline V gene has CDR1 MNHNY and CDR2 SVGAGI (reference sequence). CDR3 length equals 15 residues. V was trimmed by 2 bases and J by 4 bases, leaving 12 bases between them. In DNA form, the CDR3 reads TGTGCCAGCAGTTACCCAGGGAGGGGGAATCAGCCCCAGCATTTT. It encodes CASSYPGRGNQPQHF.

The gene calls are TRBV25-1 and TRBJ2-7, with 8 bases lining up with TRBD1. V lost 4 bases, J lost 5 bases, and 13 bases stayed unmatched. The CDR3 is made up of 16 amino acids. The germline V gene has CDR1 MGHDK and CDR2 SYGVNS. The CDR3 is CASSGGDRGERHEQYF. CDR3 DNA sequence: TGTGCCAGCAGTGGGGGCGACAGGGGAGAAAGACACGAGCAGTACTTC.

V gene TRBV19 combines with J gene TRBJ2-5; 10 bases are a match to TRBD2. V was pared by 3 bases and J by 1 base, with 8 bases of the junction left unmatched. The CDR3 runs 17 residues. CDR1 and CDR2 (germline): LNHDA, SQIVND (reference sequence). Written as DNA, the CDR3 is TGTGCCAGTAGTATGGTAAAGGGACTAGCGACCCAAGAGACCCAGTACTTC. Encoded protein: CASSMVKGLATQETQYF.

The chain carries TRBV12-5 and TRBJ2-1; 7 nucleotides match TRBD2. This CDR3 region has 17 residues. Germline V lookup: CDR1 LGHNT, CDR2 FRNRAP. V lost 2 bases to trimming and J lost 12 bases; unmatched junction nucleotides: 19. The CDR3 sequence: CASGLSPDWLMAGAQFF. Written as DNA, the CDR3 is TGTGCTAGTGGTTTGTCCCCGGATTGGTTGATGGCGGGAGCGCAGTTCTTC.

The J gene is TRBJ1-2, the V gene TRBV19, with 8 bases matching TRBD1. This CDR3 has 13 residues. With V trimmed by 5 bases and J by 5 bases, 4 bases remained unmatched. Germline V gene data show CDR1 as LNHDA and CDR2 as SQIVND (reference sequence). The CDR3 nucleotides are TGTGCCAGTAGTCCGGACAGGGTTTATGGCTACACCTTC. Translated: CASSPDRVYGYTF.

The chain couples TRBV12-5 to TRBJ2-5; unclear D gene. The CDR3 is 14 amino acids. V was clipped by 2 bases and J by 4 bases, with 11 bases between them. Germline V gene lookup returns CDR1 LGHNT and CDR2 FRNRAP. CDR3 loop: CASGLPDLTETQYF. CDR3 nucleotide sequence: TGTGCTAGTGGTTTGCCCGACTTGACAGAGACCCAGTACTTC.

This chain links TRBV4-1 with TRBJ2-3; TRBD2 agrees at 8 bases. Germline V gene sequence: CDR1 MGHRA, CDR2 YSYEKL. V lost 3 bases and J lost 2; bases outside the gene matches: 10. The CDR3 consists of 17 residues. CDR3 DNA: TGCGCCAGCAGCCAGGGCGGGCGGGAGGAAGACACAGATACGCAGTATTTT. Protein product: CASSQGGREEDTDTQYF.

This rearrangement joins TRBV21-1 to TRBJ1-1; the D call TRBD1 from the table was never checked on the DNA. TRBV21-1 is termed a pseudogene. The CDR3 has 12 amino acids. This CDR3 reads CASSYLRGQAFF. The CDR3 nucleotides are TGTGCCAGCAGCTACCTCAGGGGGCAAGCTTTCTTT.

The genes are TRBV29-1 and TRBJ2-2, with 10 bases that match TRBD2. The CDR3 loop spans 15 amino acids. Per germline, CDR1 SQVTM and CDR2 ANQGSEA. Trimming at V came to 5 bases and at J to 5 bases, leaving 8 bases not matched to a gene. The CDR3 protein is CSVWVAGGRTGELFF. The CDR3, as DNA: TGCAGCGTTTGGGTAGCGGGAGGCCGGACCGGGGAGCTGTTTTTT.

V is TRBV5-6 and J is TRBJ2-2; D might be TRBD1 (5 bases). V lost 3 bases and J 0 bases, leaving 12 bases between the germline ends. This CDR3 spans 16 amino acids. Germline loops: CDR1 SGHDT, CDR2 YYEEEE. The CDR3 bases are TGTGCCAGCAGCTGGGTAGGGGCGGCGAACACCGGGGAGCTGTTTTTT. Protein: CASSWVGAANTGELFF.

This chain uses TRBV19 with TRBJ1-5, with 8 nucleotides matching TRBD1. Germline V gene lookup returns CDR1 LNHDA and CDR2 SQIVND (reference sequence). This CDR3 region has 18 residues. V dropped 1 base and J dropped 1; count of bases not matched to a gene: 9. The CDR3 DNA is TGTGCCAGTAGTATAGGGACAGGGAACCGTTGGAGCAATCAGCCCCAGCATTTT. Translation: CASSIGTGNRWSNQPQHF.

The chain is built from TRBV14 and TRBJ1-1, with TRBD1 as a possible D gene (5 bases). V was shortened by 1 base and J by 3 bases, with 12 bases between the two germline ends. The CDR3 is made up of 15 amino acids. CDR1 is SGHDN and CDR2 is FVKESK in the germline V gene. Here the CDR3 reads CASSQGRRVHTEAFF. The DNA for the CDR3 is TGTGCCAGCAGCCAAGGTCGCAGGGTTCACACTGAAGCTTTCTTT.

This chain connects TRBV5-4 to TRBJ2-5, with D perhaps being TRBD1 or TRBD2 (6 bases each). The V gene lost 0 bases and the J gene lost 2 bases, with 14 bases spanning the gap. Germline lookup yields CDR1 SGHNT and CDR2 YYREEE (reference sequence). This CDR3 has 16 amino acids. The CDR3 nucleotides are TGTGCCAGCAGCTTGGGGGACTTCGGACAGCAAGAGACCCAGTACTTC. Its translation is CASSLGDFGQQETQYF. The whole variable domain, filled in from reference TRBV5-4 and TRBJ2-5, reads ETGVTQSPTHLIKTRGQQVTLRCSSQSGHNTVSWYQQALGQGPQFIFQYYREEENGRGNFPPRFSGLQFPNYSSELNVNALELDDSALYLCASSLGDFGQQETQYFGPGTRLLVL.

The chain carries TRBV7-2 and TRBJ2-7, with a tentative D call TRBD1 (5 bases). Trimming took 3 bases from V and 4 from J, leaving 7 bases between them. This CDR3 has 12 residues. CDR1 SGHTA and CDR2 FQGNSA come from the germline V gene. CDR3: CASSFAGYEQYF. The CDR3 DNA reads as TGTGCCAGCAGCTTTGCAGGGTACGAGCAGTACTTC.

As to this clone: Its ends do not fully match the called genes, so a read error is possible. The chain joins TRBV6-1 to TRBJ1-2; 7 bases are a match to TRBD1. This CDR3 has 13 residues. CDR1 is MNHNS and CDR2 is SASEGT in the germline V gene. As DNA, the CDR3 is TGTGCCGGCAGGGGGATCCGAGGGTATGGCTACACCTTC. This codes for CAGRGIRGYGYTF.

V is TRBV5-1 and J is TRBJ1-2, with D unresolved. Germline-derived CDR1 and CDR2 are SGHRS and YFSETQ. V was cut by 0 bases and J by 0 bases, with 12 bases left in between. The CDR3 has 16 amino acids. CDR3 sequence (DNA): TGCGCCAGCAGCTTGGGTGGACCTGAAGCTAACTATGGCTACACCTTC. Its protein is CASSLGGPEANYGYTF.

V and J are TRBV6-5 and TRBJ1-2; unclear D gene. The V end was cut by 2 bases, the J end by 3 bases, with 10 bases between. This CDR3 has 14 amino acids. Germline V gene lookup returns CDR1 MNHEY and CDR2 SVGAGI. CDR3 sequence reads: CASSYKPPDYGYTF. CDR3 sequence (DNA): TGTGCCAGCAGTTACAAGCCCCCCGACTATGGCTACACCTTC.

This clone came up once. The CDR3 sequence: CASSAGTAPMLGEQYF. The CDR3 DNA is TGTGCCAGCAGTGCGGGGACAGCCCCCATGTTGGGCGAGCAGTACTTC. The chain employs TRBV27 and TRBJ2-7; D possibly corresponds to TRBD1 (7 bases). CDR1 is MNHEY and CDR2 is SMNVEV in the germline V gene (reference sequence). The CDR3 extends over 16 amino acids. Trimming shortened V by 5 bases and J by 6 bases, and 23 bases separated the two germline ends.

The DNA of the CDR3 is TGTGCCAGCAGCTTAGTAGCGCGGAGGAATGAAAAACTGTTTTTT. This gives the protein CASSLVARRNEKLFF. The V and J genes are TRBV7-6 and TRBJ1-4; D not certain. The germline V gene has CDR1 SGHVS and CDR2 FNYEAQ. This CDR3 has 15 amino acids. The ends were cut back, 1 base at V and 5 bases at J, with 11 bases in the middle.

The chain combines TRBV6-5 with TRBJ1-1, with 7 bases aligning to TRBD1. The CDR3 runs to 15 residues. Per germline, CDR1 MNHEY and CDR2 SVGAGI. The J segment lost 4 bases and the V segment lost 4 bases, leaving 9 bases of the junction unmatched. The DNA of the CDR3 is TGTGCCAGCAGTTCCCGACAGGGCAGGGGCACTGAAGCTTTCTTT. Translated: CASSSRQGRGTEAFF.

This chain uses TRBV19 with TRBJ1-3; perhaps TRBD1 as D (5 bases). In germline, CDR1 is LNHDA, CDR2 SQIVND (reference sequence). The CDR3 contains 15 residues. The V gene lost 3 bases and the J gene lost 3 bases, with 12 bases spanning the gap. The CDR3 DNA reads TGTGCCAGTAGTATCGCCAGGGAAAGTGGAAACACCATATATTTT. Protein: CASSIARESGNTIYF.